The text below deals with one T cell receptor (beta chain). From RNA transcripts, TCR beta CDR3 regions were amplified. HTBI primers were used for first-round RT-PCR of the TCR CDR3. TCRdb reanalysed the multiplex PCR reads using MiXCR and keeps one entry per CDR3 protein. The sample consists of approximately 720,000 distinct CDR3 sequences, about 19% of them appearing once. This record comes from a study of T cells in Graves' hyperthyroidism and ophthalmopathy. This CDR3 contains 15 residues. The germline V gene has CDR1 SGDLS and CDR2 YYNGEE. V lost 4 bases and J lost 0, with 10 bases in between. The receptor comes from a woman in her 50s with Graves' hyperthyroidism that later progressed to Graves' ophthalmopathy. Source material: blood. The chain employs TRBV9 and TRBJ1-4; perhaps TRBD1 as D (5 bases). CDR3 amino acids: CASSKGFATNEKLFF. DNA of the CDR3: TGTGCCAGCAGCAAGGGGTTTGCAACTAATGAAAAACTGTTTTTT.